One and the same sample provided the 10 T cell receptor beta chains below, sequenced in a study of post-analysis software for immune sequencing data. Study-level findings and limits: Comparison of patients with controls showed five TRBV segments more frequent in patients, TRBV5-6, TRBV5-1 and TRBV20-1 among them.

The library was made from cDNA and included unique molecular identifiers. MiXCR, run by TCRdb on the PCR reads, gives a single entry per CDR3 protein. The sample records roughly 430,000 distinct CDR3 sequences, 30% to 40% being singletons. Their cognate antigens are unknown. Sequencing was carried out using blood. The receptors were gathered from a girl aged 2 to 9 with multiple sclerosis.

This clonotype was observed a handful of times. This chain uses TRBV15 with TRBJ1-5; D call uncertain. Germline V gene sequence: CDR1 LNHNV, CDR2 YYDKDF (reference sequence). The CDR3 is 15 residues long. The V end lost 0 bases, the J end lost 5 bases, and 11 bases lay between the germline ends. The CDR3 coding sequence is TGTGCCACCAGCAGAGAGGCAGATCGGGATCAGCCCCAGCATTTT. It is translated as CATSREADRDQPQHF.

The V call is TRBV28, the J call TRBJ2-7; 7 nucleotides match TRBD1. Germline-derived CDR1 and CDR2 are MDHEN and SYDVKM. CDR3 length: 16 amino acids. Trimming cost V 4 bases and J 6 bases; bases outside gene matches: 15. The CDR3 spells CASSSAGTVRTCEQYF. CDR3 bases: TGTGCCAGCAGTTCCGCCGGGACAGTTCGAACCTGCGAGCAGTACTTC.

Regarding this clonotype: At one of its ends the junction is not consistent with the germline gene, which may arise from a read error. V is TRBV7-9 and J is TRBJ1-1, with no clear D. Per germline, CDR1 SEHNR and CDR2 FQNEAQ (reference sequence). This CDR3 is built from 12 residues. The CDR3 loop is CAGSLNDGEAFF. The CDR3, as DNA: TGTGCCGGCAGCTTAAATGACGGAGAAGCTTTCTTT.

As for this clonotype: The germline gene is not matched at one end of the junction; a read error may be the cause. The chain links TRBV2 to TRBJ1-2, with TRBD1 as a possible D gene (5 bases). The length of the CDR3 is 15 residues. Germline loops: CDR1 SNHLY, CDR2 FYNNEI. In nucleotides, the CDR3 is TGTGCCTGCAGTCCTCGGGACGGGACTGGCTATGGCTACACCTTC. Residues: CACSPRDGTGYGYTF.

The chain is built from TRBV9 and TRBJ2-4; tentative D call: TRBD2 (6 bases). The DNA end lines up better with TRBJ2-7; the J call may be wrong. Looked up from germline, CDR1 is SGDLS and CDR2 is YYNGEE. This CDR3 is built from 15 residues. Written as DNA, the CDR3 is TGTGCCAGCAGCATTGGAGCGGGTTCTCCCTACGAGCAGTACTTC. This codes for CASSIGAGSPYEQYF.

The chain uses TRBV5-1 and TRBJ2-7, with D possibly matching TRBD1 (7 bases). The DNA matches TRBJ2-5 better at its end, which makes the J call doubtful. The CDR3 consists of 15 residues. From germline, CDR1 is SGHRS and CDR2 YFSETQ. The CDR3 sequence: CASSSGGQIHETQYF. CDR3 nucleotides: TGCGCCAGCAGCTCCGGGGGACAGATACATGAGACCCAGTACTTC.

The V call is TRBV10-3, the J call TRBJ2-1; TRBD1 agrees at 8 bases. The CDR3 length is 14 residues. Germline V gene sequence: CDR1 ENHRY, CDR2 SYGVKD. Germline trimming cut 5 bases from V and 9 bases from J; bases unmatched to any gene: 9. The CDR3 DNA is TGTGCCATCAGTCTTCAGACAGGGGATGGTGAGCAGTTCTTC. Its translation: CAISLQTGDGEQFF.

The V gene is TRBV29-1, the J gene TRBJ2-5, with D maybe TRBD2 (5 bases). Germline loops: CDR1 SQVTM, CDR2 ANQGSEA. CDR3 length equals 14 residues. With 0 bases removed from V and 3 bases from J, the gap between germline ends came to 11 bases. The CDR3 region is CSVEDQRGKETQYF. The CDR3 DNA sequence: TGCAGCGTTGAAGATCAGAGAGGGAAAGAGACCCAGTACTTC.

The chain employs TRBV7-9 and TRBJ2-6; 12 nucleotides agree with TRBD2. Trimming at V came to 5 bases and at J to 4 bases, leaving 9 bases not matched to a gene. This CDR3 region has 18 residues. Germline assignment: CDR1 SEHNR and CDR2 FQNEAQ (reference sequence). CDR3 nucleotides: TGTGCCAGCAGCGTACCACTAGCGGGAGGAGTGGGGGCCAACGTCCTGACTTTC. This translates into CASSVPLAGGVGANVLTF. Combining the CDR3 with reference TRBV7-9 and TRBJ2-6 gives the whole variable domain DTGVSQNPRHKITKRGQNVTFRCDPISEHNRLYWYRQTLGQGPEFLTYFQNEAQLEKSRLLSDRFSAERPKGSFSTLEIQRTEQGDSAMYLCASSVPLAGGVGANVLTFGAGSRLTVL.

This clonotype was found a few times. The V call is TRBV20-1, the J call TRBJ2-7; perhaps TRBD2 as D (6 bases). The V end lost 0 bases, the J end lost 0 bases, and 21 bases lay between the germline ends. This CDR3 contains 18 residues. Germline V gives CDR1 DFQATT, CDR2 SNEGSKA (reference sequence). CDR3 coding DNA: TGCAGTGCTAGAGATCCCAGCGCGGGGATTCTCGACTCCTACGAGCAGTACTTC. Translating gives CSARDPSAGILDSYEQYF.